This paragraph covers one T cell receptor (beta chain) sequence. What it binds is not known. Primers used in a second PCR of roughly 6 to 11 cycles were a sample-barcoded 5' primer and a J-beta primer mix. TCRdb itself ran the 5' RACE reads through MiXCR, one entry per CDR3 protein. The table lists more than 1 million distinct CDR3 sequences, more than 40% of them singletons. The ends lost 3 bases at V and 9 bases at J; junction bases unmatched: 8. The CDR3 runs 15 residues. Germline CDR1 is PRHDT and CDR2 is FYEKMQ (reference sequence). The sample is drawn from a study of blood T cells in healthy people across ages. Notes on the study in general: The CMV status of each donor remained undetermined, and this could have confounded shifts in expanded clonotypes.

Sequenced sample: blood. This TCR was recovered from a woman in her fifties or sixties in good health. This chain uses TRBV13 with TRBJ2-1, with TRBD1 matching over 10 bases. Written as DNA, the CDR3 is TGTGCCAGCAGCTTCTGGGGACAGGGGAGTGGTGAGCAGTTCTTC. Translated: CASSFWGQGSGEQFF.